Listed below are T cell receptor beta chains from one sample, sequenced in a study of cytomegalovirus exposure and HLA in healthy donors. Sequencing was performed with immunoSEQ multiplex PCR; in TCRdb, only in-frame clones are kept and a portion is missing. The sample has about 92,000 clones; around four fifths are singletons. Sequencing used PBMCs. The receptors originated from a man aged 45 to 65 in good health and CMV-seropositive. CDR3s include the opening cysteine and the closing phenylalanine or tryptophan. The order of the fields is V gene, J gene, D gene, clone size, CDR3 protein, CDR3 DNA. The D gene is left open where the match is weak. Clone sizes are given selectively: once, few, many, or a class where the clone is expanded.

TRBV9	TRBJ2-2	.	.	CASSAQTAGELFF	TGTGCCAGCAGCGCCCAAACTGCCGGGGAGCTGTTTTTT
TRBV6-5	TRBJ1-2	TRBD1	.	CASSLRTGNAYGYPF	TGTGCCAGCAGTTTGAGGACAGGGAACGCCTATGGCTACCCCTTC
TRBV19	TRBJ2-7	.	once	CASSAADKAGYEQYF	TGTGCCAGTAGTGCCGCGGACAAGGCTGGTTACGAGCAGTACTTC
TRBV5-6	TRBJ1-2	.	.	CASSLVGAGGYTF	TGTGCCAGCAGCTTGGTAGGGGCTGGAGGCTACACCTTC
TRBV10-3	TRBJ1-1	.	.	CAISESPGTKNTEAFF	TGTGCCATCAGTGAGTCCCCCGGGACAAAGAACACTGAAGCTTTCTTT
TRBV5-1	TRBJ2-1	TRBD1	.	CASNTWGGQGSSYNEQFF	TGCGCCAGCAACACGTGGGGGGGACAGGGAAGCTCCTACAATGAGCAGTTCTTC
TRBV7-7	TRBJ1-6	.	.	CASSLAEGNSPLHF	TGTGCTAGCAGCTTGGCGGAGGGTAATTCACCCCTCCACTTT
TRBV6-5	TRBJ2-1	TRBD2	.	CASHESGGHNEQFF	TGTGCCAGCCACGAAAGCGGGGGTCACAATGAGCAGTTCTTC
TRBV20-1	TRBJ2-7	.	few	CSVRNTYEQYF	TGCAGTGTTAGAAACACCTACGAGCAGTACTTC
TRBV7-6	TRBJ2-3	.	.	CASSSSVSSTDTQYF	TGTGCCAGCAGTTCTAGCGTTTCCAGCACAGATACGCAGTATTTT
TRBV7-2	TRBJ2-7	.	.	CASSSHYEQYF	TGTGCCAGCAGCTCACACTACGAGCAGTACTTC
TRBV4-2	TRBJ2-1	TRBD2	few	CASSQDAGGSYNEQFF	TGTGCCAGCAGCCAAGATGCGGGGGGTTCCTACAATGAGCAGTTCTTC
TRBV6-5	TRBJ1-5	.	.	CASRRQANQPQHF	TGTGCCAGCAGGAGACAGGCTAATCAGCCCCAGCATTTT
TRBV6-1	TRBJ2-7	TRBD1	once	CASCRGAGGDSEQYF	TGTGCCAGCTGCCGAGGGGCAGGGGGAGACTCCGAGCAGTACTTC
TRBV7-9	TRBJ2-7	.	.	CASSLSTVSYEQYF	TGTGCCAGCAGCCTAAGCACGGTATCCTACGAGCAGTACTTC
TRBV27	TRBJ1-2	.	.	CASSLGRHYGYTF	TGTGCCAGCAGTTTGGGGCGGCACTATGGCTACACCTTC
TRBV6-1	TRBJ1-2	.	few	CASSDSRTPGIYPF	TGTGCCAGCAGTGACAGCCGGACACCTGGTATCTACCCCTTC
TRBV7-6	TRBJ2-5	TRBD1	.	CASSWTGRETQYF	TGTGCCAGCAGCTGGACAGGGCGAGAGACCCAGTACTTC
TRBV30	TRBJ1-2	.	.	CAWSGEGNYGYTF	TGTGCCTGGAGTGGGGAGGGAAACTATGGCTACACCTTC
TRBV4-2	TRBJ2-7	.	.	CASSQVWEVGTYEQYF	TGTGCCAGCAGCCAAGTTTGGGAGGTAGGCACCTACGAGCAGTACTTC
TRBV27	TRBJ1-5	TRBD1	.	CGTGDVNQPQHF	TGTGGGACAGGAGATGTCAATCAGCCCCAGCATTTT
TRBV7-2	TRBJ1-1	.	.	CASSSPRPEAFF	TGTGCCAGCAGCTCCCCCAGGCCGGAAGCTTTCTTT
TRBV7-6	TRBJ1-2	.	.	CASSSYSQGNGYTF	TGTGCCAGCAGCTCTTACTCACAGGGAAATGGCTACACCTTC
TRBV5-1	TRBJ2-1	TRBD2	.	CASTRRAGGSYNEQFF	TGCGCCAGCACCCGACGGGCGGGGGGGTCCTACAATGAGCAGTTCTTC
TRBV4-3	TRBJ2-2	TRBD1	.	CASSARTGGESTGELFF	TGCGCCAGCAGCGCACGGACAGGGGGGGAATCCACCGGGGAGCTGTTTTTT
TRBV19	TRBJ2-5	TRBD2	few	CASSTAGGYETQYF	TGTGCCAGTAGTACAGCGGGGGGGTATGAGACCCAGTACTTC
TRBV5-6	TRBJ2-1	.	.	CASRRGNEQFF	TGTGCCAGCAGACGGGGAAATGAGCAGTTCTTC
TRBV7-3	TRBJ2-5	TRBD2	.	CASSLAGAQETQYF	TGTGCCAGCTCTCTAGCGGGGGCCCAAGAGACCCAGTACTTC
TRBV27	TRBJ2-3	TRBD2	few	CASSLLASGGFRTDTQYF	TGTGCCAGCAGTTTATTGGCTAGCGGGGGGTTTCGCACAGATACGCAGTATTTT
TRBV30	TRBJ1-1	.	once	CAWTLGSTEAFF	TGTGCCTGGACCCTAGGGAGCACTGAAGCTTTCTTT
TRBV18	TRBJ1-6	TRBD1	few	CASSPKGASPLHF	TGTGCCAGCTCACCAAAGGGGGCTTCACCCCTCCACTTT
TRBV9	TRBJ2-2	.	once	CASSVGSSKGTSSGELFF	TGTGCCAGCAGCGTAGGGAGTTCGAAGGGGACAAGTTCCGGGGAGCTGTTTTTT
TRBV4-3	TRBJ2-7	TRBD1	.	CASSLGQGSYEQYF	TGCGCCAGCAGCCTTGGACAGGGGAGCTACGAGCAGTACTTC
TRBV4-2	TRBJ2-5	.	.	CASSQQTQETQYF	TGTGCCAGCAGCCAACAGACACAAGAGACCCAGTACTTC
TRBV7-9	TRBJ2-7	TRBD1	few	CASSWDSGEQYF	TGTGCCAGCAGCTGGGACAGTGGCGAGCAGTACTTC
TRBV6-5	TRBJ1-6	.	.	CASSRTIGSPLHF	TGTGCCAGCAGCCGGACAATTGGTTCACCCCTCCACTTT
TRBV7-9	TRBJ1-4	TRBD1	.	CASSFGQGNEKLFF	TGTGCCAGCAGCTTTGGACAGGGGAATGAAAAACTGTTTTTT
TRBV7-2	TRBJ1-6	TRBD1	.	CASSRGGTGLAPLHF	TGTGCCAGCAGCCGAGGGGGGACAGGGTTGGCACCCCTCCACTTT
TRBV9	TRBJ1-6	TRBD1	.	CASSMGQSSYNSPLNF	TGTGCCAGCAGCATGGGACAGAGCTCCTATAATTCACCCCTCAACTTT
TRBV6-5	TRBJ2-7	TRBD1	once	CASSYRGQHEQYF	TGTGCCAGCAGTTACAGGGGGCAACACGAGCAGTACTTC
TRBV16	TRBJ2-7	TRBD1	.	CASSPSTGPTSEQYF	TGTGCCAGCAGCCCCTCGACAGGGCCTACCTCCGAGCAGTACTTC
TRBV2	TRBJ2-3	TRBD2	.	CASSPAGVTSTDTQYF	TGTGCCAGCAGTCCAGCGGGGGTTACTAGCACAGATACGCAGTATTTT